Listed here are 8 T cell receptor beta chains from one sample, sequenced in a study of shared clonotypes between healthy human individuals. Sequencing used immunoSEQ multiplex PCR; TCRdb keeps in-frame clones, though not all of them. The sample carries about 230,000 clones, 65% recorded once. The specimen sequenced was memory CD4+ T cells sorted from blood. Subset given: CD45RA-negative fraction. The receptors shown here come from a man younger than 45 in good health.

This chain links TRBV9 with TRBJ1-5, with unresolved D. Germline lookup yields CDR1 SGDLS and CDR2 YYNGEE. V dropped 4 bases and J dropped 9 bases, with 17 bases sitting between them. This CDR3 comprises 14 residues. CDR3 sequence: CASSPGPSSGPQHF. CDR3 coding DNA: TGTGCCAGCAGCCCCGGGCCATCCTCCGGGCCCCAGCATTTT.

This clone was seen more than once but under ten times. V usage is TRBV28 and J usage is TRBJ2-7, with 7 nucleotides matching TRBD2. This CDR3 spans 13 amino acids. Per the germline V gene, CDR1 is MDHEN and CDR2 is SYDVKM. The J segment lost 3 bases and the V segment lost 5 bases, leaving 4 bases of the junction unmatched. CDR3 residues: CASSVGLRYEQYF. The CDR3 DNA follows: TGTGCCAGCAGTGTGGGACTACGCTACGAGCAGTACTTC.

The CDR3 nucleotides are TGTGCCAGCAGTGCTAGTACAGGGGGCACAGATACGCAGTATTTT. The encoded protein is CASSASTGGTDTQYF. The chain joins TRBV2 to TRBJ2-3; 7 positions agree with TRBD1. CDR3 size: 15 residues. The V segment lost 4 bases and the J segment 1 base; nucleotides outside the gene matches: 5. Germline V gene sequence: CDR1 SNHLY, CDR2 FYNNEI.

V usage is TRBV28 and J usage is TRBJ2-4; possible D gene TRBD2, 6 bases. There are 12 residues in the CDR3. Germline loops: CDR1 MDHEN, CDR2 SYDVKM. The V end was cut by 3 bases, the J end by 12 bases, with 12 bases between. The CDR3 bases are TGTGCCAGCAGTTTGACTGGGGACTCTCAGTACTTC. It yields the protein CASSLTGDSQYF. Using reference TRBV28 and TRBJ2-4 for the parts outside the CDR3, the full variable domain is DVKVTQSSRYLVKRTGEKVFLECVQDMDHENMFWYRQDPGLGLRLIYFSYDVKMKEKGDIPEGYSVSREKKERFSLILESASTNQTSMYLCASSLTGDSQYFGAGTRLSVL.

This chain links TRBV7-2 with TRBJ1-3; D is uncertain. CDR3 length: 13 amino acids. V lost 4 bases and J 8 bases, leaving 12 bases between the germline ends. Germline assignment: CDR1 SGHTA and CDR2 FQGNSA. The DNA for the CDR3 is TGTGCCAGCAGCTCCCTGGATGGGGACACCATATATTTT. Amino acids: CASSSLDGDTIYF. Looking up the rest from reference TRBV7-2 and TRBJ1-3 gives the full variable domain: GAGVSQSPSNKVTEKGKDVELRCDPISGHTALYWYRQSLGQGLEFLIYFQGNSAPDKSGLPSDRFSAERTGGSVSTLTIQRTQQEDSAVYLCASSSLDGDTIYFGEGSWLTVV.

The sample holds one count of this clone. J is TRBJ1-4 and V is TRBV28; D unresolved. This CDR3 has 15 amino acids. V lost 3 bases to trimming and J lost 7 bases, with 15 bases between them. CDR1 MDHEN and CDR2 SYDVKM come from the germline V gene. CDR3 bases: TGTGCCAGCAGTTTGTCACCGGGGAGGGTTGAAAAACTGTTTTTT. It yields the protein CASSLSPGRVEKLFF.

The chain recombines TRBV5-4 with TRBJ2-1; D possibly corresponds to TRBD1 (6 bases). V was clipped by 5 bases and J by 5 bases, with 14 bases between them. The length of the CDR3 is 14 residues. CDR1 is SGHNT, CDR2 YYREEE, per germline (reference sequence). The CDR3 sequence: CASSIDRLDNEQFF. DNA of the CDR3: TGTGCCAGCAGTATAGACAGGCTGGACAATGAGCAGTTCTTC.

About this clone itself: This sample also contains other DNA sequences that code for the same CDR3. The chain joins TRBV28 to TRBJ2-2, with TRBD1 matching over 7 bases. Germline V CDR1 and CDR2: MDHEN, SYDVKM. The CDR3 has 15 amino acids. V shed 3 bases, J shed 5 bases, and the junction held 6 bases outside the gene matches. Here the CDR3 DNA reads TGTGCCAGCAGTTTCCCCGCAGGGGGAACCGGGGAGCTGTTTTTT. Amino acids: CASSFPAGGTGELFF.